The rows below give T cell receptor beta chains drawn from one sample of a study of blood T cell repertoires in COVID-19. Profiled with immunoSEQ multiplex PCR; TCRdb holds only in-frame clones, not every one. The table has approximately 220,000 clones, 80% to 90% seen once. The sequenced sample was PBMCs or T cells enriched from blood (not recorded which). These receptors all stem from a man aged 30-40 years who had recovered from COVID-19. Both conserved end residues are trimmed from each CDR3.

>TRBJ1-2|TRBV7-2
ASSFGQNYGYT
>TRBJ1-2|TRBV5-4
ASSWGGDYGYT
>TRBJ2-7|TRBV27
ASSPAGQYSYEQY
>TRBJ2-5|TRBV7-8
ASSSPALAEYQETQY
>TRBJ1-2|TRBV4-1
ASSQAGQSYGYT
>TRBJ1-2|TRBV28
ASSLFSLVGNPVYGYT
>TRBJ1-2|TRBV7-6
ASSLLPEDWQGGYT
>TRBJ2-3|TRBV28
ASSLWGTGRLAVTDTQY
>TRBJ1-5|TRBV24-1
ATSDSSTGPSNQPQH
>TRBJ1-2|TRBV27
ASSKIGTGALGYT
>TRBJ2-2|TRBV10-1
ASSESSGARTGELF
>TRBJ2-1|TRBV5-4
ASSLEFFESGQQF
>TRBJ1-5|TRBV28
ASSLGDRGNQPQH
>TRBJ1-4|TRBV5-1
ASSFEGASNEKLF
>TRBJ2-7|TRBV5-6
ASSLSRRARSYEQY
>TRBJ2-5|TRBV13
ASSLGGAQETQY
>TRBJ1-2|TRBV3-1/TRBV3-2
ASSQATDRSYGYT
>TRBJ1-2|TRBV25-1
ASTGQDIGYT
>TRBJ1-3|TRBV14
ASSGDRLITGNTIY
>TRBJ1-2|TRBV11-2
ASSLPRGGPGGYT
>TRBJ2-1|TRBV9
ASQGTGGYNEQF
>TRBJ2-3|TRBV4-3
ASSQFSGVSTDTQY
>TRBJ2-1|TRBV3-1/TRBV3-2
ASSPYRGEQF
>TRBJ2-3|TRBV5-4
ASSLGLVPDTQY
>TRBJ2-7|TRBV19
ARYRGGNEQY
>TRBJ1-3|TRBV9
ASSQVPFGNTIY
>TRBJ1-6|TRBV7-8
ASSLRTGMALNSPLH
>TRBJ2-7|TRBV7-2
ASSSGLAGAHSYEQY
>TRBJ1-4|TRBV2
ASRQSATNEKLF
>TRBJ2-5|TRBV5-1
ASSPGGPEETQY
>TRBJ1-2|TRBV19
ASSIGDYGYT
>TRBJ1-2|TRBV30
AWSYEIYGYT
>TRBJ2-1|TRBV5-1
ASSWGQGVHNEQF
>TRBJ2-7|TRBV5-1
ASSQTWTSGVSSEQY
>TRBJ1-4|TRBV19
ASSIRRLNEKLF